This entry concerns a single T cell receptor beta chain. Germline values: CDR1 GTSNPN, CDR2 SVGIG (reference sequence). The CDR3 loop spans 13 amino acids. V lost 0 bases, J lost 13 bases, and 15 bases lay in between. The sample comes from a study of T cells in Graves' hyperthyroidism and ophthalmopathy. Template material for amplifying TCR beta CDR3 regions consisted of RNA transcripts. The HTBI set primed first-round TCR CDR3 RT-PCR. TCRdb passed the multiplex PCR reads through MiXCR, listing each CDR3 protein once. This table holds hundreds of thousands of distinct CDR3 sequences, around 45% found once.

The clonotype comes from a woman under 30 with Graves' hyperthyroidism. The genes are TRBV30 and TRBJ1-4; unclear D gene. Sequenced input: peripheral blood or thyroid tissue (not recorded which). The CDR3 sequence: CAWSVGLRGRLFF. The CDR3 DNA is TGTGCCTGGAGTGTAGGACTTCGGGGTAGACTGTTTTTT.